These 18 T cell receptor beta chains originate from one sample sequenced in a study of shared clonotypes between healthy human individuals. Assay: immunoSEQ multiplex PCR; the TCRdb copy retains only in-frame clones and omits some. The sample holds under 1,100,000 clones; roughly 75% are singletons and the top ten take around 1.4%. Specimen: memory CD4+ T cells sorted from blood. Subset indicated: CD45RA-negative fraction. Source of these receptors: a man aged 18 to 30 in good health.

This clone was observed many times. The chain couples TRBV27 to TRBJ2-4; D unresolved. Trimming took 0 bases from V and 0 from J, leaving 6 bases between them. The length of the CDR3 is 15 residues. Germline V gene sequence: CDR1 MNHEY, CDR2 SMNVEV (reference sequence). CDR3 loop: CASSLSPQAKNIQYF. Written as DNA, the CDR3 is TGTGCCAGCAGTTTATCCCCCCAAGCCAAAAACATTCAGTACTTC.

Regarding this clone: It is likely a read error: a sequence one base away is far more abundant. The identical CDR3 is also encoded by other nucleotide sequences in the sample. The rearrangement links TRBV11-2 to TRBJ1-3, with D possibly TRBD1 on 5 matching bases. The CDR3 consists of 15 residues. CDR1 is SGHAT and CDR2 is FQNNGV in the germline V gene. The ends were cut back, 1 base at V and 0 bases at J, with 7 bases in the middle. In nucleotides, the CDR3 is TGTGCCAGCAGCTTAGCTGGGGGCTCTGGAAACACCATATATTTT. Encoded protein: CASSLAGGSGNTIYF.

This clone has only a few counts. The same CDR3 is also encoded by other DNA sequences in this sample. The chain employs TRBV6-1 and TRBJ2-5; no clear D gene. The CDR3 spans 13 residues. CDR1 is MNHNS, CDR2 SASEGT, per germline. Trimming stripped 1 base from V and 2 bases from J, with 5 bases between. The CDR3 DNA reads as TGTGCCAGCAGTGAAGGGCAGCAAGAGACCCAGTACTTC. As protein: CASSEGQQETQYF.

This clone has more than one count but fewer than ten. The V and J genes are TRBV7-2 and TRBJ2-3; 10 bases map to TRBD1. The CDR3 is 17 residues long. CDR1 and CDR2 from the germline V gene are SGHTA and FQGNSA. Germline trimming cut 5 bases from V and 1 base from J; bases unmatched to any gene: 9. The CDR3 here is CASSPRPTGGGTDTQYF. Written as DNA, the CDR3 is TGTGCCAGCAGCCCAAGACCGACAGGGGGCGGCACAGATACGCAGTATTTT.

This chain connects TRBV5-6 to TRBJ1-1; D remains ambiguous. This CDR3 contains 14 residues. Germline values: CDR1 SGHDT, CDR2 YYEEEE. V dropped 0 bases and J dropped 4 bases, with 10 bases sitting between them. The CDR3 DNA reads TGTGCCAGCAGCTTGGATGGGTGGGTCACTGAAGCTTTCTTT. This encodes CASSLDGWVTEAFF.

DNA of the CDR3: TGTGCCAGCAGCTTATATTTTACAGGGAGCACTGAAGCTTTCTTT. This gives the protein CASSLYFTGSTEAFF. The V and J genes are TRBV5-4 and TRBJ1-1; a possible D gene is TRBD1 (6 bases). Per germline, CDR1 SGHNT and CDR2 YYREEE (reference sequence). The CDR3 is made up of 15 amino acids. V was pared by 2 bases and J by 4 bases, with 15 bases between. The whole variable domain, filled in from reference TRBV5-4 and TRBJ1-1, reads ETGVTQSPTHLIKTRGQQVTLRCSSQSGHNTVSWYQQALGQGPQFIFQYYREEENGRGNFPPRFSGLQFPNYSSELNVNALELDDSALYLCASSLYFTGSTEAFFGQGTRLTVV.

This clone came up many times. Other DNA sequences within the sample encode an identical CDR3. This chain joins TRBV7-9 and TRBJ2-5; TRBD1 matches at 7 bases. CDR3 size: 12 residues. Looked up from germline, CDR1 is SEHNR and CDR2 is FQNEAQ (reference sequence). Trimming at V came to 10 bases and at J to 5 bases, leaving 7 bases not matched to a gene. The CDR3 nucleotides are TGTGCCACCAGAACAGGGGAGGAGACCCAGTACTTC. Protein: CATRTGEETQYF.

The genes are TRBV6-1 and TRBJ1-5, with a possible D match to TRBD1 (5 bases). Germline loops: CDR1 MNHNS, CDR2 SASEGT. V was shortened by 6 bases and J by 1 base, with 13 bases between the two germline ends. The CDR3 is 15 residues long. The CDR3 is CASRGVWGSNQPQHF. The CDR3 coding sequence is TGTGCCAGCAGGGGGGTCTGGGGAAGCAATCAGCCCCAGCATTTT.

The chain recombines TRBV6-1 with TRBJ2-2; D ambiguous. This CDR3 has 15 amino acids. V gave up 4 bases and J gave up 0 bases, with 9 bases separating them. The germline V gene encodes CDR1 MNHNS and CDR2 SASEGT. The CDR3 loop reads CASSVDRANTGELFF. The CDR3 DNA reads TGTGCCAGCAGTGTAGACCGAGCGAACACCGGGGAGCTGTTTTTT.

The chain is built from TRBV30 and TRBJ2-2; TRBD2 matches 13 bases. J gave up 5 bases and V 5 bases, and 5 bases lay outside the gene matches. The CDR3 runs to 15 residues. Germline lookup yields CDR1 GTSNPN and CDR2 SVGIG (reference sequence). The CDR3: CAWVPGLAGTGELFF. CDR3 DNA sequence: TGTGCCTGGGTTCCGGGACTAGCGGGAACCGGGGAGCTGTTTTTT.

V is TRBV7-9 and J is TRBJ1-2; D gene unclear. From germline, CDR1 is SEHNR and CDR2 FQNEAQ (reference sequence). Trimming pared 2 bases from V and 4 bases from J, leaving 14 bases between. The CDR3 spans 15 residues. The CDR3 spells CASSLNTGGGYGYTF. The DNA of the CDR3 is TGTGCCAGCAGCTTAAATACGGGAGGAGGCTATGGCTACACCTTC. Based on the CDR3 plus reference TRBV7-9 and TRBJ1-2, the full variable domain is DTGVSQNPRHKITKRGQNVTFRCDPISEHNRLYWYRQTLGQGPEFLTYFQNEAQLEKSRLLSDRFSAERPKGSFSTLEIQRTEQGDSAMYLCASSLNTGGGYGYTFGSGTRLTVV.

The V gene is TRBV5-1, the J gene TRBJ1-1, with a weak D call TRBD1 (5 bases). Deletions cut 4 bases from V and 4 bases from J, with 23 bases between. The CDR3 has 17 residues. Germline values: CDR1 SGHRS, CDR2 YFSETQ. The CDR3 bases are TGCGCCAGCAGCCGCACGAGCAAAACCGGGACTGGCACTGAAGCTTTCTTT. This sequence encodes CASSRTSKTGTGTEAFF.

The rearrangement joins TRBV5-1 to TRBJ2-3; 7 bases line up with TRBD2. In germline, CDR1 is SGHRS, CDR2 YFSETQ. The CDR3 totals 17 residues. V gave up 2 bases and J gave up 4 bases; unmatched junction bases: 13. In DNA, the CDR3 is TGCGCCAGCAGCTTTAATGGACCGGGTGGGAGGGCAGATACGCAGTATTTT. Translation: CASSFNGPGGRADTQYF.

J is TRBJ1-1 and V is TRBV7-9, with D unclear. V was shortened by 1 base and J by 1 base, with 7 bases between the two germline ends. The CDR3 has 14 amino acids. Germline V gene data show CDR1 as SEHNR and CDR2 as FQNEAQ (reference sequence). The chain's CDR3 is CASSLGAGNTEAFF. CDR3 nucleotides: TGTGCCAGCAGCTTAGGGGCAGGGAACACTGAAGCTTTCTTT.

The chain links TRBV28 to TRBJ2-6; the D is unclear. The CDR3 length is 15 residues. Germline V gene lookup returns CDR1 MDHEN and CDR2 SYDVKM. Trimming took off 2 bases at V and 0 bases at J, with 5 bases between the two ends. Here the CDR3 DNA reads TGTGCCAGCAGTTTACAAATCTCTGGGGCCAACGTCCTGACTTTC. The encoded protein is CASSLQISGANVLTF. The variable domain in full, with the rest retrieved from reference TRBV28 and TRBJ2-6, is DVKVTQSSRYLVKRTGEKVFLECVQDMDHENMFWYRQDPGLGLRLIYFSYDVKMKEKGDIPEGYSVSREKKERFSLILESASTNQTSMYLCASSLQISGANVLTFGAGSRLTVL.

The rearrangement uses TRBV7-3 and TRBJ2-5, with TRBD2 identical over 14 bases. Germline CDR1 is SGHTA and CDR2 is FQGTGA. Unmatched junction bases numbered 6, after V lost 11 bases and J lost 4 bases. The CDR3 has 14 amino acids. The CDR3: CASKGLAGAETQYF. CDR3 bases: TGTGCCTCGAAGGGACTAGCGGGGGCAGAGACCCAGTACTTC.

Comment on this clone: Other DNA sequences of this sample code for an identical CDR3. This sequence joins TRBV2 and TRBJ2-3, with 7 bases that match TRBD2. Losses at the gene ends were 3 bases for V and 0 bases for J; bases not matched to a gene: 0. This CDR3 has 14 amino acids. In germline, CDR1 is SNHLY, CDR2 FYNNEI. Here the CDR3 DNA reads TGTGCCAGCAGTGAGGGACTAAGCACAGATACGCAGTATTTT. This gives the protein CASSEGLSTDTQYF.

CDR3 sequence reads: CAWSVGDSREKLFF. Here the CDR3 DNA reads TGTGCCTGGAGTGTAGGGGACAGTCGGGAAAAACTGTTTTTT. V gene TRBV30 combines with J gene TRBJ1-4; 7 positions match TRBD1. The CDR3 runs 14 residues. With 0 bases clipped from V and 8 bases from J, the junction kept 6 bases outside the gene matches. Germline V gene data show CDR1 as GTSNPN and CDR2 as SVGIG (reference sequence).